The rows below give T cell receptor beta chains drawn from one sample of a study of control samples from healthy donors and cancer patients. Data came from immunoSEQ multiplex PCR; TCRdb stores just in-frame clones and leaves some out. The sample yields more than 85,000 clones, 85% to 90% seen once. The sequencing sample was made of blood. The receptors originated from a woman aged 50 to 60 in good health. The CDR3 runs from the conserved cysteine through the conserved F or W. The D gene is left open where the match is weak. The size of a clone is reported for some rows only, either as once, few or many, or as a class for expanded clones.

J gene | clone size | D gene | CDR3 length | V gene | CDR3 protein | CDR3 DNA
TRBJ2-3 | - | TRBD2 | 16 | TRBV6-4 | CASSEAYSGGTDTQYF | TGTGCCAGCAGTGAGGCCTATAGCGGGGGCACAGATACGCAGTATTTT
TRBJ2-2 | - | - | 14 | TRBV7-9 | CASSLDDYTGELFF | TGTGCCAGCAGCTTGGACGACTACACCGGGGAGCTGTTTTTT
TRBJ2-3 | - | TRBD1 | 15 | TRBV10-1 | CASSGRTGGEDTQYF | TGCGCCAGCAGTGGCCGGACAGGGGGTGAAGATACGCAGTATTTT
TRBJ2-3 | - | - | 14 | TRBV5-3 | CARSLDLGRDTQYF | TGTGCCAGAAGTTTGGACCTGGGCAGGGATACGCAGTATTTT
TRBJ1-2 | once | TRBD1 | 13 | TRBV4-1 | CASSQGTGDGYTF | TGCGCCAGCAGCCAAGGGACAGGAGATGGCTACACCTTC
TRBJ1-2 | - | - | 14 | TRBV4-3 | CASSLTKTSGGYTF | TGCGCCAGCAGCCTAACAAAGACTTCTGGAGGCTACACCTTC
TRBJ1-3 | - | - | 12 | TRBV12-3/TRBV12-4 | CASSLGLNTIYF | TGTGCCAGCAGTTTGGGATTGAACACCATATATTTT
TRBJ1-1 | - | TRBD1 | 15 | TRBV19 | CASRGPGQGSTEAFF | TGTGCCAGTCGAGGGCCGGGACAGGGGAGCACTGAAGCTTTCTTT
TRBJ2-7 | few | - | 16 | TRBV11-2 | CASSLGHRGANYEQYF | TGTGCCAGCAGCTTAGGACATCGTGGGGCGAACTACGAGCAGTACTTC
TRBJ2-3 | - | - | 16 | TRBV7-3 | CASSRGAGVGTDTQYF | TGTGCCAGCAGCAGAGGGGCCGGTGTGGGTACAGATACGCAGTATTTT